This TCR beta chain was observed in a study of shared clonotypes between healthy human individuals. Study-level points and caveats: Non-shared clonotypes had lower generation probabilities than clonotypes shared by all four sorted-subset donors. For naive CD4 cells, around 5.1% of clonotypes were shared across a few donors.

A single count supports this clone. Its target is not known. In the sorted-subset replicate PCRs, 200 ng DNA, 29,000 or so T cell genomes, was used. Sequencing used immunoSEQ multiplex PCR; TCRdb keeps in-frame clones, though not all of them. The sample has approximately 1.5 million clones, under 99% seen once. Trimming removed 3 bases from V and 5 bases from J; junction bases left unmatched: 5. This CDR3 has 14 amino acids. The germline gives CDR1 SGHKS, CDR2 YYEKEE (reference sequence). The TCR originated in a man aged 25-45 years in good health. The V call is TRBV5-5, the J call TRBJ2-1, with 7 bases aligning to TRBD2. Sequencing was carried out using naive CD4+ T cells sorted from blood. The subset denotes: CD45RA+ positively selected. CDR3 residues: CASSSPGTNNEQFF. The CDR3 DNA sequence: TGTGCCAGCAGCTCCCCGGGGACTAACAATGAGCAGTTCTTC.